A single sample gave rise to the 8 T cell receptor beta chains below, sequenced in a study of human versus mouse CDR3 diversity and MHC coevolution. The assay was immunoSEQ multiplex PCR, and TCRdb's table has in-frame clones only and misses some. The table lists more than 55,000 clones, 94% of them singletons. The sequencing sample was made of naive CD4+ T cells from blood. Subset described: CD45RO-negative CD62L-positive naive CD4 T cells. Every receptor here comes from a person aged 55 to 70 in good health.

CDR3 sequence reads: CASSIQGQGYTF. CDR3 sequence (DNA): TGTGCCAGCAGTATCCAGGGGCAGGGCTACACCTTC. V is TRBV6-1 and J is TRBJ1-2; D possibly corresponds to TRBD1 (6 bases). The germline V gene encodes CDR1 MNHNS and CDR2 SASEGT. This CDR3 is 12 amino acids long. The V end was cut by 5 bases, the J end by 8 bases, with 12 bases between.

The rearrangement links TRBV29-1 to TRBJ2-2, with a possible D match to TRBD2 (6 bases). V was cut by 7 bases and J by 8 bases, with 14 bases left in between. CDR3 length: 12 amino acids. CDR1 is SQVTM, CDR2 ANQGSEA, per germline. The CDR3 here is CSGLIAVGELFF. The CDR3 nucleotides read TGCAGCGGCCTCATAGCGGTGGGGGAGCTGTTTTTT.

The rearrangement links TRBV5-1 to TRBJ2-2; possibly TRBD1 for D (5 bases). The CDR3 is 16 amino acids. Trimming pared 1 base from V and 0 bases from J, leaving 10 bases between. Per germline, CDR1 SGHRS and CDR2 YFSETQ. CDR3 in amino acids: CASSLSSGSNTGELFF. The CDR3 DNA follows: TGCGCCAGCAGCTTGTCGTCAGGGTCGAACACCGGGGAGCTGTTTTTT.

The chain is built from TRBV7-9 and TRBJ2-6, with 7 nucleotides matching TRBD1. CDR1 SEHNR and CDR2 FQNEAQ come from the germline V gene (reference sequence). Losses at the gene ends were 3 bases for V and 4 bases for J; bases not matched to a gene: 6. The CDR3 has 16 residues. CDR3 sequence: CASSLATGAGANVLTF. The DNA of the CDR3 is TGTGCCAGCAGCTTGGCCACAGGGGCCGGGGCCAACGTCCTGACTTTC.

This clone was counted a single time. The CDR3, as DNA: TGTGCCAGCAGTGGGACGGGGGGAAACACTGAAGCTTTCTTT. This codes for CASSGTGGNTEAFF. This chain connects TRBV28 to TRBJ1-1; D is possibly TRBD1 (5 bases). Trimming removed 5 bases from V and 2 bases from J, with 12 bases in between. This CDR3 is built from 14 residues. The germline V gene has CDR1 MDHEN and CDR2 SYDVKM.

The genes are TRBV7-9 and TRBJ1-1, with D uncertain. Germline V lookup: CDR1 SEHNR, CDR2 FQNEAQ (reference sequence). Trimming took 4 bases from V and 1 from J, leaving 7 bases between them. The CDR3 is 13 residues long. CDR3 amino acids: CASSSVGNTEAFF. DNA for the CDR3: TGTGCCAGCAGCTCGGTTGGGAACACTGAAGCTTTCTTT. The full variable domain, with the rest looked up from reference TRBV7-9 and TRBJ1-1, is DTGVSQNPRHKITKRGQNVTFRCDPISEHNRLYWYRQTLGQGPEFLTYFQNEAQLEKSRLLSDRFSAERPKGSFSTLEIQRTEQGDSAMYLCASSSVGNTEAFFGQGTRLTVV.

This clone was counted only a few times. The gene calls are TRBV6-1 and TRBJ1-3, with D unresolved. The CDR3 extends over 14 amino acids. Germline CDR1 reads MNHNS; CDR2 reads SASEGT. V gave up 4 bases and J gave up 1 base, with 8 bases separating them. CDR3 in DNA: TGTGCCAGCAGTGTCGAGGCTTCTGGAAACACCATATATTTT. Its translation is CASSVEASGNTIYF.

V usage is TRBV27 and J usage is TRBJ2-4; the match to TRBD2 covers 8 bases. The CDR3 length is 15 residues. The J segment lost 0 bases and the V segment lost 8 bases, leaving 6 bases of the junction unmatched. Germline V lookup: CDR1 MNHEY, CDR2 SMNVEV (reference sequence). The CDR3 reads CASAGGGLAKNIQYF. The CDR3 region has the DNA TGTGCCAGCGCCGGGGGGGGGCTAGCCAAAAACATTCAGTACTTC.